Following are 27 T cell receptor beta chains from one sample sequenced in a study of cytomegalovirus exposure and HLA in healthy donors. The PCR contained 60 Vbeta and 13 Jbeta primers. Profiling relied on immunoSEQ multiplex PCR, and the TCRdb table lists in-frame clones only, not all of them. The sample contains over 150,000 clones, around 81% of which appear only once. Sequencing used PBMCs. These receptors were taken from a woman aged 25 to 45 in good health and CMV-seronegative.

This rearrangement joins TRBV7-8 to TRBJ2-7, with 8 bases identical to TRBD1. V trimming: 5 bases; J trimming: 2 bases; junction bases outside the gene matches: 11. CDR1 and CDR2 (germline): SGHVS, FQNEAQ. CDR3 length: 16 residues. CDR3 in DNA: TGTGCCAGCAGCCCAACCCTAAGACAGGGGACCTACGAGCAGTACTTC. Translating it yields CASSPTLRQGTYEQYF.

V is TRBV9 and J is TRBJ1-3; D is perhaps TRBD1 (6 bases). CDR3 size: 18 residues. Trimming shortened V by 1 base and J by 3 bases, and 20 bases separated the two germline ends. The germline CDR1 and CDR2 sequences are SGDLS and YYNGEE. The CDR3 DNA follows: TGTGCCAGCAGCGTATCCTTGGGACAAACGGATCGTGGAAACACCATATATTTT. Translation: CASSVSLGQTDRGNTIYF.

The chain has TRBV19 and TRBJ2-3, with D hard to call. V was cut by 4 bases and J by 2 bases, with 13 bases left in between. The CDR3 has 15 residues. Germline V gives CDR1 LNHDA, CDR2 SQIVND (reference sequence). CDR3 protein: CASSTPGSTTDTQYF. The CDR3 region has the DNA TGTGCCAGTAGTACCCCAGGATCGACCACAGATACGCAGTATTTT.

The chain combines TRBV27 with TRBJ2-7; 7 bases map to TRBD2. V gave up 7 bases and J gave up 5 bases; unmatched junction bases: 14. Germline V gene sequence: CDR1 MNHEY, CDR2 SMNVEV (reference sequence). CDR3 length: 15 residues. The CDR3 reads CASTSTGAGENEQYF. The CDR3 region has the DNA TGTGCCAGCACCTCCACTGGGGCGGGAGAGAACGAGCAGTACTTC.

The chain joins TRBV6-1 to TRBJ1-5, with a weak D call TRBD1 (5 bases). V was clipped by 4 bases and J by 0 bases, with 10 bases between them. Germline lookup yields CDR1 MNHNS and CDR2 SASEGT. The CDR3 runs 15 residues. CDR3 region: CASSGIGVSNQPQHF. In DNA form, the CDR3 reads TGTGCCAGCAGTGGGATAGGGGTTAGCAATCAGCCCCAGCATTTT.

This sequence joins TRBV29-1 and TRBJ2-2, with 7 bases aligning to TRBD2. The CDR3 loop spans 12 amino acids. After removal of 5 bases from V and 9 bases from J, the junction contained 6 bases not matched to a gene. The V gene's germline CDR1 is SQVTM and CDR2 ANQGSEA. CDR3 DNA: TGCAGCGTTCTGAAGCGGGGCCGGGAGCTGTTTTTT. Translating gives CSVLKRGRELFF.

This clone has a handful of counts. This chain links TRBV11-3 with TRBJ2-3; weak D call: TRBD2 (6 bases). CDR3 length: 17 amino acids. V lost 4 bases to trimming and J lost 2 bases, with 19 bases between them. Germline V gene sequence: CDR1 SGHNT, CDR2 YENEEA. CDR3 nucleotide sequence: TGTGCCAGCAGCTCCACCTGGGGGGACGGTCACACAGATACGCAGTATTTT. It is translated as CASSSTWGDGHTDTQYF.

This chain connects TRBV28 to TRBJ2-7; D uncertain. The V and J ends lost 4 bases and 5 bases respectively, with 15 bases between them. The CDR3 is made up of 14 amino acids. The germline V gene encodes CDR1 MDHEN and CDR2 SYDVKM. The CDR3: CASSSSLSEDEQYF. The CDR3 DNA follows: TGTGCCAGCAGTTCTAGTCTCAGCGAAGACGAGCAGTACTTC.

The rearrangement joins TRBV15 to TRBJ1-5; 7 bases line up with TRBD1. This CDR3 region has 15 residues. Germline-derived CDR1 and CDR2 are LNHNV and YYDKDF (reference sequence). V lost 5 bases, J lost 0 bases, and 4 bases stayed unmatched. The DNA of the CDR3 is TGTGCCACCAGCGGGACAGTTAATAGCAATCAGCCCCAGCATTTT. Protein product: CATSGTVNSNQPQHF.

The chain links TRBV4-1 to TRBJ2-5; 10 bases are shared with TRBD2. The CDR3 has 16 residues. Germline V lookup: CDR1 MGHRA, CDR2 YSYEKL. J gave up 4 bases and V 4 bases, and 9 bases lay outside the gene matches. The CDR3 DNA sequence: TGCGCCAGCAGCCCCAGAGCGGGGGGGCCTGGAGAGACCCAGTACTTC. This sequence encodes CASSPRAGGPGETQYF.

The J gene is TRBJ2-5, the V gene TRBV30, with 9 positions matching TRBD2. Germline trimming cut 5 bases from V and 4 bases from J; bases unmatched to any gene: 5. This CDR3 has 13 residues. CDR1 and CDR2 from the germline V gene are GTSNPN and SVGIG (reference sequence). The CDR3 DNA reads TGTGCCTGGGAACCGGGACTAGCAGAGACCCAGTACTTC. Amino acids: CAWEPGLAETQYF.

This clone was counted only a few times. CDR3 nucleotide sequence: TGTGCCAGCAGTTCAGGGGGGAACACTGAAGCTTTCTTT. The encoded protein is CASSSGGNTEAFF. The rearrangement uses TRBV6-6 and TRBJ1-1; 7 bases fit TRBD1. Trimming removed 4 bases from V and 1 base from J; junction bases left unmatched: 0. From germline, CDR1 is MNHNY and CDR2 SVGAGI (reference sequence). CDR3 length: 13 residues.

The gene calls are TRBV11-2 and TRBJ2-1; D is unresolved. Germline-derived CDR1 and CDR2 are SGHAT and FQNNGV. V shed 5 bases and J shed 6 bases, with 5 bases lying between them. The CDR3 extends over 11 amino acids. The CDR3 region has the DNA TGTGCCAGCAGCCCTACCAATGAGCAGTTCTTC. Protein: CASSPTNEQFF.

V and J are TRBV2 and TRBJ2-1; the D gene is possibly TRBD1 (7 bases). There are 12 residues in the CDR3. V was trimmed by 4 bases and J by 9 bases, leaving 10 bases between them. The germline V gene has CDR1 SNHLY and CDR2 FYNNEI. The CDR3 is CASSGQGGEQFF. The CDR3 nucleotides read TGTGCCAGCAGTGGACAGGGAGGTGAGCAGTTCTTC.

This clone has a handful of counts. This chain joins TRBV2 and TRBJ2-7, with 8 nucleotides matching TRBD2. The V and J ends lost 7 bases and 0 bases, in that order; junction bases with no gene match: 5. In germline, CDR1 is SNHLY, CDR2 FYNNEI. The CDR3 extends over 14 amino acids. DNA of the CDR3: TGTGCCAGCAAGAGTGGGACTAGCTCCTACGAGCAGTACTTC. Translating it yields CASKSGTSSYEQYF. The whole variable domain, filled in from reference TRBV2 and TRBJ2-7, reads EPEVTQTPSHQVTQMGQEVILRCVPISNHLYFYWYRQILGQKVEFLVSFYNNEISEKSEIFDDQFSVERPDGSNFTLKIRSTKLEDSAMYFCASKSGTSSYEQYFGPGTRLTVT.

This chain uses TRBV6-6 with TRBJ2-7; D possibly corresponds to TRBD2 (6 bases). Trimming pared 6 bases from V and 4 bases from J, leaving 10 bases between. The germline CDR1 and CDR2 sequences are MNHNY and SVGAGI (reference sequence). This CDR3 is built from 12 residues. For the CDR3, the DNA is TGTGCCAGCAGCCCTGCGGGATACGAGCAGTACTTC. This codes for CASSPAGYEQYF.

This clone was observed a few times. The chain recombines TRBV5-4 with TRBJ2-1; 8 nucleotides line up with TRBD1. Germline V CDR1 and CDR2: SGHNT, YYREEE (reference sequence). V was clipped by 4 bases and J by 8 bases; unmatched bases: 11. The length of the CDR3 is 15 residues. The DNA for the CDR3 is TGTGCCAGCAGCCCCGGGACAGGACGAACCGATGAGCAGTTCTTC. Translated, it gives CASSPGTGRTDEQFF.

The genes are TRBV10-3 and TRBJ2-7; a weak D match, TRBD2 (5 bases). The CDR3 loop spans 13 amino acids. Germline CDR1 ENHRY, CDR2 SYGVKD. The V gene lost 5 bases and the J gene lost 3 bases, with 11 bases spanning the gap. CDR3 protein: CAISSTGNYEQYF. CDR3 sequence (DNA): TGTGCCATCAGTTCGACGGGAAACTACGAGCAGTACTTC.

J is TRBJ2-7 and V is TRBV4-3, with no clear D. CDR1 and CDR2 from the germline V gene are LGHNA and YSLEER. The length of the CDR3 is 15 residues. V shed 0 bases and J shed 1 base, with 10 bases lying between them. The CDR3 nucleotides are TGCGCCAGCAGCCAAGATCTGGGCACTTCCTACGAGCAGTACTTC. Its translation: CASSQDLGTSYEQYF.

The genes are TRBV7-8 and TRBJ2-1, with a possible D match to TRBD2 (6 bases). Germline V lookup: CDR1 SGHVS, CDR2 FQNEAQ. The CDR3 is made up of 14 amino acids. V dropped 5 bases and J dropped 5 bases, with 13 bases sitting between them. The CDR3 is CASSRTGTHNEQFF. CDR3 bases: TGTGCCAGCAGCCGGACGGGGACTCACAATGAGCAGTTCTTC.

This chain joins TRBV28 and TRBJ2-7; D perhaps matches TRBD1 (5 bases). The V end was cut by 4 bases, the J end by 12 bases, with 16 bases between. This CDR3 has 12 residues. Germline CDR1 and CDR2: MDHEN and SYDVKM. CDR3 nucleotide sequence: TGTGCCAGCAGTTCAGACCAGGGCGTCTTGTACTTC. Translation: CASSSDQGVLYF.

This clone was picked up a small number of times. The V call is TRBV2, the J call TRBJ2-3; TRBD2 matches 7 bases. This CDR3 has 12 amino acids. J lost 6 bases, V lost 5 bases, and 2 bases had no gene match. The germline V gene encodes CDR1 SNHLY and CDR2 FYNNEI. CDR3 sequence: CASSRTSDTQYF. DNA of the CDR3: TGTGCCAGCAGTAGGACTAGTGATACGCAGTATTTT.

The chain couples TRBV27 to TRBJ2-7, with 8 bases lining up with TRBD1. The CDR3 is 16 amino acids. Per the germline V gene, CDR1 is MNHEY and CDR2 is SMNVEV (reference sequence). With V trimmed by 5 bases and J by 0 bases, 9 bases remained unmatched. The CDR3 reads CASSANRDRISYEQYF. DNA for the CDR3: TGTGCCAGCAGTGCCAACCGGGACAGGATCTCCTACGAGCAGTACTTC.

This clone came up a few times. The chain joins TRBV9 to TRBJ1-1; TRBD1 might be the D (6 bases). Trimming removed 9 bases at V and 1 base at J, with 13 bases between. The germline gives CDR1 SGDLS, CDR2 YYNGEE. The CDR3 length is 13 residues. The CDR3: CATQTRGNTEAFF. The CDR3 nucleotides read TGTGCCACCCAAACCAGGGGGAACACTGAAGCTTTCTTT.

This clone occurred a few times. V is TRBV19 and J is TRBJ2-3; TRBD1 matches 11 bases. The V and J ends lost 6 bases and 4 bases, in that order; junction bases with no gene match: 0. Germline values: CDR1 LNHDA, CDR2 SQIVND (reference sequence). The CDR3 extends over 13 amino acids. The CDR3 is CASRDRGPDTQYF. As DNA, the CDR3 is TGTGCCAGTAGGGACAGGGGGCCAGATACGCAGTATTTT.

J is TRBJ1-2 and V is TRBV5-1; TRBD1 matches at 8 bases. Germline V gene data show CDR1 as SGHRS and CDR2 as YFSETQ. The CDR3 is made up of 13 amino acids. Trimming removed 5 bases from V and 8 bases from J; junction bases left unmatched: 8. The CDR3 protein is CASRQDRDRGYTF. DNA for the CDR3: TGCGCCAGCAGACAGGACCGGGACAGGGGCTACACCTTC.

This chain uses TRBV28 with TRBJ2-7, with D unresolved. The CDR3 spans 11 residues. V was trimmed by 4 bases and J by 4 bases, leaving 5 bases between them. Germline V gene sequence: CDR1 MDHEN, CDR2 SYDVKM. CDR3 sequence (DNA): TGTGCCAGCAGTTACTTGTACGAGCAGTACTTC. Protein sequence: CASSYLYEQYF.